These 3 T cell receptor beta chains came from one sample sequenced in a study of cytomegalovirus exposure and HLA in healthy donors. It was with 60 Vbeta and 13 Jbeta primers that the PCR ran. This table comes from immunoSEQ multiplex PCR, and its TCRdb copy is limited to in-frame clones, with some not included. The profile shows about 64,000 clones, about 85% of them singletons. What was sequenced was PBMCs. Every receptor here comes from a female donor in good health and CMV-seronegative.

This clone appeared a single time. For the CDR3, the DNA is TGTGCCAGCAGCTTAGGACAGGGGGGGAACACTGAAGCTTTCTTT. This translates into CASSLGQGGNTEAFF. The chain joins TRBV7-2 to TRBJ1-1; 9 bases are a match to TRBD1. Germline CDR1 and CDR2: SGHTA and FQGNSA. V trimming: 1 base; J trimming: 1 base; junction bases outside the gene matches: 1. There are 15 residues in the CDR3.

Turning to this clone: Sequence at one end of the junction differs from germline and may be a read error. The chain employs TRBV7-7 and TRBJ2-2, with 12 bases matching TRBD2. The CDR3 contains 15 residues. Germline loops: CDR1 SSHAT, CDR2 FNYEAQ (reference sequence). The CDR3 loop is CASSSTSGRAGELFF. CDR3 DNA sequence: TGTGCTAGCAGCTCGACTAGCGGGAGAGCCGGGGAGCTGTTTTTT.

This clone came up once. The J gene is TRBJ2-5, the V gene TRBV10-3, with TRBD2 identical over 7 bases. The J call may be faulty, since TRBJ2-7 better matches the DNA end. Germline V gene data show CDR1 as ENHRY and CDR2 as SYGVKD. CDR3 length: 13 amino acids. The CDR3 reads CAISEREDYEQYF. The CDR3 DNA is TGTGCCATCAGTGAGCGGGAGGACTACGAGCAGTACTTC.